This T cell receptor beta chain was captured in a study of shared clonotypes between healthy human individuals. The CDR3 loop spans 13 amino acids. V shed 9 bases, J shed 6 bases, and the junction held 11 bases outside the gene matches. In germline, CDR1 is SNHLY, CDR2 FYNNEI. The repertoire was sequenced with immunoSEQ multiplex PCR; TCRdb's copy has only in-frame clones and lacks some. The sample holds 2,500,000 or so clones; around 93% are singletons and the top ten take 0.37%. V usage is TRBV2 and J usage is TRBJ2-7; TRBD2 agrees at 7 bases. This receptor was taken from a man aged 18 to 30 in good health. Some clones in this sample may be carry-over from other donors' samples. Sequenced material: naive CD4+ T cells from PBMCs. Specified subset: CD45RA+ positively selected. The CDR3 DNA reads as TGTGCCAGTCTCTTGGGAGGGAATGGCGAGCAGTACTTC. It encodes CASLLGGNGEQYF.